Listed here are 3 T cell receptor beta chains from one sample, sequenced in a study of cytomegalovirus exposure and HLA in healthy donors (TCRdb year 2017). The library was produced with the immunoSEQ multiplex PCR assay. A mixture of 60 forward primers for TCR Vbeta segments and 13 reverse primers for TCR Jbeta segments was used in the multiplex PCR. Drawn from immuneACCESS, this table holds only the in-frame rearrangements with V and J called that TCRdb kept. Clones are partly lost; checked studies trace under half to an unresolved V gene and leave the rest unexplained. This sample gives around 190,000 clones in total; around nine tenths of them show up just once. The ten top clones hold around 1.5% of the sample. The sample taken for sequencing was PBMCs. Receptor source: a woman aged 18-35 years in good health and CMV-seronegative.

This chain links TRBV6-6 with TRBJ2-3; 13 positions agree with TRBD2. In germline, CDR1 is MNHNY, CDR2 SVGAGI (reference sequence). V dropped 4 bases and J dropped 9; count of bases not matched to a gene: 4. The CDR3 is 14 amino acids. The CDR3 here is CASSSGTSGVTQYF. The CDR3 DNA follows: TGTGCCAGCAGTTCCGGGACTAGCGGGGTAACGCAGTATTTT.

The rearrangement links TRBV7-9 to TRBJ2-1; weak D call: TRBD2 (5 bases). Trimming shortened V by 5 bases and J by 4 bases, and 18 bases separated the two germline ends. The CDR3 is made up of 16 amino acids. CDR1 is SEHNR and CDR2 is FQNEAQ in the germline V gene (reference sequence). This CDR3 is CASSLLLVERYNEQFF. CDR3 DNA sequence: TGTGCCAGCAGCCTCCTCCTGGTGGAGCGGTACAATGAGCAGTTCTTC. The whole variable domain, filled in from reference TRBV7-9 and TRBJ2-1, reads DTGVSQNPRHKITKRGQNVTFRCDPISEHNRLYWYRQTLGQGPEFLTYFQNEAQLEKSRLLSDRFSAERPKGSFSTLEIQRTEQGDSAMYLCASSLLLVERYNEQFFGPGTRLTVL.

The chain is built from TRBV6-5 and TRBJ2-1, with TRBD2 matching over 10 bases. The CDR3 loop spans 15 amino acids. Germline-derived CDR1 and CDR2 are MNHEY and SVGAGI. The J segment lost 2 bases and the V segment lost 6 bases, leaving 4 bases of the junction unmatched. The CDR3 protein is CASRSSGSTYNEQFF. The CDR3 bases are TGTGCCAGCAGATCTAGCGGGAGTACCTACAATGAGCAGTTCTTC.